The clone carrying this T cell receptor (beta chain) was recorded many times. The antigen is not known. The data originate from a study of Graves' ophthalmopathy and Graves' hyperthyroidism. General study results and limits: In predicting ophthalmopathy progression, the model reached 70% to 71% sensitivity and around 72% specificity. A majority of expanded thyroid clonotypes exceeding 0.001 frequency were likewise present in blood.

Having ophthalmopathy, the donors showed moderate-to-severe activity, CAS ≥3 and NOSPECS ≥4, with disease lasting under 3 months. PBMCs were isolated from a roughly 10 ml sample of fresh peripheral blood. This CDR3 spans 13 amino acids. After removal of 6 bases from V and 4 bases from J, the junction contained 7 bases not matched to a gene. Germline loops: CDR1 SQVTM, CDR2 ANQGSEA. Amplified TCR beta CDR3 regions were obtained using RNA transcripts as template. The authors performed first-round RT-PCR with HTBI primers and then a second-round multiplex PCR. Each CDR3 protein gets one entry after TCRdb re-called the multiplex PCR reads with MiXCR. The data show a few hundred thousand distinct CDR3 sequences, 15% to 20% seen once.

The chain has TRBV29-1 and TRBJ1-1, with 8 bases matching TRBD1. The sequenced material came from peripheral blood. This TCR was sampled from a young woman with Graves' ophthalmopathy. CDR3 DNA: TGCAGCGTGCGACAGGGGTCGGGCACTGAAGCTTTCTTT. This sequence encodes CSVRQGSGTEAFF. Looking up the rest from reference TRBV29-1 and TRBJ1-1 gives the full variable domain: SAVISQKPSRDICQRGTSLTIQCQVDSQVTMMFWYRQQPGQSLTLIATANQGSEATYESGFVIDKFPISRPNLTFSTLTVSNMSPEDSSIYLCSVRQGSGTEAFFGQGTRLTVV.